A selection of T cell receptor beta chains follows, all from one sample in a study of blood T cell repertoires in COVID-19. Some clones are missing from TCRdb's copy, which holds only in-frame ones; the method was immunoSEQ multiplex PCR. The sample shows 150,000 to 200,000 clones, about 74% of them seen only once. Sequencing was performed on peripheral blood. These receptor sequences come from a woman of 80 years or more with acute or convalescent COVID-19. CDR3s include the opening cysteine and the closing phenylalanine or tryptophan. D genes are given only for firm matches. For some rows the clone size is stated as once, few or many, or as a class when expanded; others skip it.

>TRBV6-5|TRBJ2-7|TRBD2|.
CASSYWLAVYYEQYF
TGTGCCAGCAGTTATTGGCTAGCGGTCTACTACGAGCAGTACTTC
>TRBV9|TRBJ2-7|TRBD1|few
CASSVGGTAYEQYF
TGTGCCAGCAGCGTAGGAGGGACAGCATACGAGCAGTACTTC
>TRBV28|TRBJ1-1|TRBD1|.
CASRDRGRGGNTEAFF
TGTGCCAGCAGAGACAGGGGTCGAGGGGGTAACACTGAAGCTTTCTTT
>TRBV4-1|TRBJ1-5|.|many
CASSPNSESWQPQHF
TGCGCCAGCAGCCCAAACTCGGAGTCTTGGCAGCCCCAGCATTTT
>TRBV5-4|TRBJ2-3|TRBD2|.
CASSISGKGTDTQYF
TGTGCCAGCAGCATTAGCGGGAAAGGGACAGATACGCAGTATTTT
>TRBV19|TRBJ1-4|TRBD1|.
CASSIPTGSNEKLFF
TGTGCCAGTAGTATACCGACAGGGAGTAATGAAAAACTGTTTTTT
>TRBV3-1/TRBV3-2|TRBJ2-7|.|.
CASSQSWGGYEQYF
TGTGCCAGCAGCCAGTCTTGGGGAGGATACGAGCAGTACTTC
>TRBV7-3|TRBJ1-1|TRBD1|.
CASSPTGSGTEAFF
TGTGCCAGCAGCCCGACAGGGAGTGGCACTGAAGCTTTCTTT
>TRBV28|TRBJ1-3|TRBD1|.
CASSLPGQGLGNTIYF
TGTGCCAGCAGTCTGCCCGGACAGGGGCTTGGAAACACCATATATTTT
>TRBV19|TRBJ1-4|.|.
CASSSGQTVEKLFF
TGTGCCAGTAGTTCCGGACAGACTGTTGAAAAACTGTTTTTT
>TRBV4-3|TRBJ1-4|.|.
CASSVVGANEKLFF
TGCGCCAGCAGCGTGGTAGGGGCTAATGAAAAACTGTTTTTT
>TRBV7-2|TRBJ1-3|.|.
CASSPQAGAGNTIYF
TGTGCCAGCAGCCCCCAGGCAGGGGCTGGAAACACCATATATTTT
>TRBV10-3|TRBJ2-7|TRBD1|.
CAISALVGAGGEQYF
TGTGCCATCAGTGCACTTGTCGGGGCAGGGGGTGAGCAGTACTTC
>TRBV10-3|TRBJ2-7|TRBD1|.
CAISDQTGVSEQYF
TGTGCCATCAGTGATCAAACAGGGGTAAGCGAGCAGTACTTC
>TRBV28|TRBJ2-4|TRBD2|once
CASSSGTSNIQYF
TGTGCCAGCAGTTCCGGGACTAGCAACATTCAGTACTTC
>TRBV29-1|TRBJ1-2|.|few
CSVSANYGYTF
TGCAGCGTTTCCGCTAACTATGGCTACACCTTC
>TRBV5-1|TRBJ2-7|.|few
CASSLGQSNEQYF
TGCGCCAGCAGCTTGGGACAGTCTAACGAGCAGTACTTC
>TRBV19|TRBJ2-1|.|.
CASSAQDKAFYNEQFF
TGTGCCAGTAGTGCGCAGGACAAAGCCTTCTACAATGAGCAGTTCTTC
>TRBV7-9|TRBJ1-4|.|.
CASSSDTGIAEKLFF
TGTGCCAGCAGCTCAGACACAGGGATTGCAGAGAAACTGTTTTTT
>TRBV28|TRBJ1-1|TRBD1|.
CASSPGQGYRGAFF
TGTGCCAGCAGTCCTGGACAGGGGTATCGGGGGGCTTTCTTT
>TRBV28|TRBJ2-7|TRBD1|.
CASRAGQGADEQYF
TGTGCCAGCAGGGCTGGACAGGGGGCTGACGAGCAGTACTTC
>TRBV9|TRBJ1-4|TRBD1|.
CASSPTGTGTEKLFF
TGTGCCAGCAGCCCAACCGGGACAGGGACCGAAAAACTGTTTTTT
>TRBV9|TRBJ2-7|.|once
CASSAAGHSYEQYF
TGTGCCAGCAGCGCAGCGGGACACTCCTACGAGCAGTACTTC
>TRBV3-1/TRBV3-2|TRBJ2-1|TRBD1|.
CASSHVTGDNEQFF
TGTGCCAGCAGCCACGTGACAGGGGACAATGAGCAGTTCTTC
>TRBV27|TRBJ1-4|TRBD1|.
CASSLQGQGVNNEKLFF
TGTGCCAGCAGTTTACAAGGACAGGGCGTTAATAATGAAAAACTGTTTTTT
>TRBV3-1/TRBV3-2|TRBJ1-5|TRBD1|.
CASSVGTGLGQPQHF
TGTGCCAGCAGCGTCGGGACAGGGCTTGGTCAGCCCCAGCATTTT
>TRBV28|TRBJ1-2|.|.
CASSPPDYGYTF
TGTGCCAGCAGTCCCCCTGACTATGGCTACACCTTC
>TRBV19|TRBJ2-3|TRBD2|.
CASSKMGLAGTDTQYF
TGTGCCAGTAGTAAGATGGGACTAGCGGGGACAGATACGCAGTATTTT
>TRBV25-1|TRBJ1-1|.|few
CASSRETLGTEAFF
TGTGCCAGCAGCAGGGAAACATTGGGCACTGAAGCTTTCTTT
>TRBV2|TRBJ2-2|.|few
CASSSLVAGELFF
TGTGCCAGCAGCTCACTTGTGGCCGGGGAGCTGTTTTTT
>TRBV28|TRBJ1-4|.|.
CASRGQGLTTNEKLFF
TGTGCCAGCAGGGGTCAGGGATTAACAACTAATGAAAAACTGTTTTTT
>TRBV7-3|TRBJ2-2|TRBD2|many
CASSGSGSTGELFF
TGTGCCAGCAGCGGTAGCGGGAGCACCGGGGAGCTGTTTTTT
>TRBV5-1|TRBJ1-2|.|few
CASSLDLGGRKDYGYTF
TGCGCCAGCAGCTTGGACCTTGGAGGGAGGAAGGACTATGGCTACACCTTC
>TRBV20-1|TRBJ2-3|TRBD1|.
CSASATGGWGTDTQYF
TGCAGTGCTAGTGCGACAGGGGGCTGGGGCACAGATACGCAGTATTTT
>TRBV19|TRBJ2-7|.|once
CASSIFGYEQYF
TGTGCCAGTAGTATCTTCGGCTACGAGCAGTACTTC
>TRBV24-1|TRBJ2-3|TRBD2|.
CATSDLQTSGTGDTQYF
TGTGCCACCAGTGATCTGCAGACTAGCGGGACGGGAGATACGCAGTATTTT
>TRBV7-6|TRBJ2-6|.|.
CASSSESSGANVLTF
TGTGCCAGCAGCTCCGAGAGCTCTGGGGCCAACGTCCTGACTTTC
>TRBV27|TRBJ2-2|.|.
CASRLQGTNTGELFF
TGTGCCAGCAGGCTACAGGGTACGAACACCGGGGAGCTGTTTTTT
>TRBV28|TRBJ2-7|.|.
CASSSSSYEQYF
TGTGCCAGCAGTTCGAGCTCCTACGAGCAGTACTTC
>TRBV4-1|TRBJ2-7|.|once
CASSLSVGEEDEQYF
TGCGCCAGCAGCCTAAGTGTGGGAGAGGAAGACGAGCAGTACTTC
>TRBV10-1|TRBJ1-6|.|once
CASSGNVRGPLHF
TGCGCCAGCAGTGGGAACGTAAGGGGACCCCTCCACTTT
>TRBV7-2|TRBJ2-7|.|.
CASSLDRYYEQYF
TGTGCCAGCAGTCTCGACAGATACTACGAGCAGTACTTC
>TRBV7-9|TRBJ1-1|.|.
CASSLTRGSKAFF
TGTGCCAGCAGCTTAACCCGTGGCAGTAAAGCTTTCTTT
>TRBV6-2/TRBV6-3|TRBJ2-7|.|.
CASSPPGSEQYF
TGTGCCAGCAGTCCCCCCGGGTCCGAGCAGTACTTC
>TRBV27|TRBJ2-1|.|many
CASSARGRDSYNEQFF
TGTGCCAGCAGTGCCCGTGGGCGGGACTCCTACAATGAGCAGTTCTTC
>TRBV5-1|TRBJ2-2|TRBD1|.
CASRGTGGNTGELFF
TGCGCCAGCAGAGGGACAGGGGGCAACACCGGGGAGCTGTTTTTT
>TRBV19|TRBJ1-1|.|.
CASSFQINTEAFF
TGTGCCAGTAGTTTTCAGATAAACACTGAAGCTTTCTTT
>TRBV6-5|TRBJ2-7|.|.
CASSLADSSYEQYF
TGTGCCAGCAGTTTAGCGGATAGCTCCTACGAGCAGTACTTC
>TRBV28|TRBJ1-5|.|once
CASSSHYSNQPQHF
TGTGCCAGCAGTTCACACTATAGCAATCAGCCCCAGCATTTT
>TRBV30|TRBJ2-5|TRBD2|.
CASGTSGPPQYF
TGTGCCTCCGGGACTAGCGGGCCCCCCCAGTACTTC
>TRBV3-1/TRBV3-2|TRBJ1-2|TRBD1|.
CASSQEGGQETNYGYTF
TGTGCCAGCAGCCAAGAGGGAGGACAGGAAACTAACTATGGCTACACCTTC
>TRBV2|TRBJ2-7|.|.
CASRVEAGEQYF
TGTGCCAGCAGGGTCGAAGCGGGCGAGCAGTACTTC
>TRBV2|TRBJ1-3|.|.
CASSGRGTGNTIYF
TGTGCCAGCAGTGGCCGGGGAACTGGAAACACCATATATTTT
>TRBV6-6|TRBJ2-7|TRBD2|.
CASSYSGGGSSYEQYF
TGTGCCAGCAGTTACTCTGGCGGCGGGAGCTCCTACGAGCAGTACTTC